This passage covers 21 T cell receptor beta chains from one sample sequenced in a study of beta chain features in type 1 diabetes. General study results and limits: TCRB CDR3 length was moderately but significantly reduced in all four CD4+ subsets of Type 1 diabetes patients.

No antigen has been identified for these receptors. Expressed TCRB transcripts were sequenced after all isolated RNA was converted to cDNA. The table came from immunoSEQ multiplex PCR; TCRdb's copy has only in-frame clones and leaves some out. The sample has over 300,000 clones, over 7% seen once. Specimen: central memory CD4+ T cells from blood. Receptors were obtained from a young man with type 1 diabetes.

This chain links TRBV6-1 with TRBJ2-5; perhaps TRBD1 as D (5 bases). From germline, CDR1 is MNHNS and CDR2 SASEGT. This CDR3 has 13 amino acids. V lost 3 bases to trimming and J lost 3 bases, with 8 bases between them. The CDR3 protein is CASSDLGEETQYF. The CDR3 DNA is TGTGCCAGCAGTGATTTAGGGGAAGAGACCCAGTACTTC.

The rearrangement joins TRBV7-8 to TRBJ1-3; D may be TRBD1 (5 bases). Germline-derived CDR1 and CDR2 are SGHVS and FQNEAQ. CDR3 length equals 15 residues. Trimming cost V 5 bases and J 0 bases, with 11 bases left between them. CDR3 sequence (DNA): TGTGCCAGCAGCCCGTCGGGGGGCTCTGGAAACACCATATATTTT. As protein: CASSPSGGSGNTIYF.

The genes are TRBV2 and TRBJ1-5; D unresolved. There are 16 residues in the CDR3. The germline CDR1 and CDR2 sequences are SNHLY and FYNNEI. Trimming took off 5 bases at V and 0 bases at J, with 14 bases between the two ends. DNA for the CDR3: TGTGCCAGCAGTCGGATCCGGCAGATTAGCAATCAGCCCCAGCATTTT. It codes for CASSRIRQISNQPQHF.

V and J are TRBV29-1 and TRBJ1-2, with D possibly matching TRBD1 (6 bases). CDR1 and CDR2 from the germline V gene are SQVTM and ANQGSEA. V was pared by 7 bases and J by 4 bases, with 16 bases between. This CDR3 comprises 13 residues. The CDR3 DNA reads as TGCAGCGCCGTCGAGGGGGGTGGCTATGGCTACACCTTC. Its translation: CSAVEGGGYGYTF.

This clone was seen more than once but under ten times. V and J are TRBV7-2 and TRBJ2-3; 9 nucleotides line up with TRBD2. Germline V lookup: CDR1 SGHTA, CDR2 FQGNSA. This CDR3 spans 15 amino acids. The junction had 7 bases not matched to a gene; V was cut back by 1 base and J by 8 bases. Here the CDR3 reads CASSLGSAGGATQYF. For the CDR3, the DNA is TGTGCCAGCAGCTTAGGAAGCGCGGGGGGGGCTACGCAGTATTTT.

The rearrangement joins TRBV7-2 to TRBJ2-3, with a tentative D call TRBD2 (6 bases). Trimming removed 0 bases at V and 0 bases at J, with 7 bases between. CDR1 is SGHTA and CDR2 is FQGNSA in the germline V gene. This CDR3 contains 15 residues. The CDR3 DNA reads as TGTGCCAGCAGCTTAGCAGGGAGGAGCACAGATACGCAGTATTTT. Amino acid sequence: CASSLAGRSTDTQYF.

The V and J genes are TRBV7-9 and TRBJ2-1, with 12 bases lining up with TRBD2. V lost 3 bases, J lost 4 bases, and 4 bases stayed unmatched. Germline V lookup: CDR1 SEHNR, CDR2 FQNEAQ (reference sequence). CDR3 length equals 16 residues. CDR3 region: CASSLGTSGWYNEQFF. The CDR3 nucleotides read TGTGCCAGCAGCTTGGGGACTAGCGGGTGGTACAATGAGCAGTTCTTC.

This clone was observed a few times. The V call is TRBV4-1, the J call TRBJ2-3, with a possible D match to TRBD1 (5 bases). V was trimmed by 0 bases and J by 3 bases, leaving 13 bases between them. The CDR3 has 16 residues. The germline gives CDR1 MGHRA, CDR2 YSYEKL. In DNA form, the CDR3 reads TGCGCCAGCAGCCAAGATTATACAGGACGGACAGATACGCAGTATTTT. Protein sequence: CASSQDYTGRTDTQYF.

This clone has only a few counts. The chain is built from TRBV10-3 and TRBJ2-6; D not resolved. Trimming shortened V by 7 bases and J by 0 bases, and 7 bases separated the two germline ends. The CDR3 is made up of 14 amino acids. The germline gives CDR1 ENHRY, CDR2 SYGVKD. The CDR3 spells CAIKEVSGANVLTF. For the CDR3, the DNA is TGTGCCATCAAAGAGGTCTCTGGGGCCAACGTCCTGACTTTC.

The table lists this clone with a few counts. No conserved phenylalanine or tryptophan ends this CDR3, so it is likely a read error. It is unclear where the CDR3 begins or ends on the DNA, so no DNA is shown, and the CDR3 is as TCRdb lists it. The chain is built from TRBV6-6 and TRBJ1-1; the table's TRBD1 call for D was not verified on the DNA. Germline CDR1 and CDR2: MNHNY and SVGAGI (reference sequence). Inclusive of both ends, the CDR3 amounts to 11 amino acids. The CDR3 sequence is CASSWDRAWII.

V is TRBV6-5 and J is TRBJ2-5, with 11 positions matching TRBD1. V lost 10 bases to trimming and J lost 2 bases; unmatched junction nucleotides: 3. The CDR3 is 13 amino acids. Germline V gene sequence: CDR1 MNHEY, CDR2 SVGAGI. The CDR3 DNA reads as TGTGCCACCGGGACAGGGGGTCAAGAGACCCAGTACTTC. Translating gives CATGTGGQETQYF.

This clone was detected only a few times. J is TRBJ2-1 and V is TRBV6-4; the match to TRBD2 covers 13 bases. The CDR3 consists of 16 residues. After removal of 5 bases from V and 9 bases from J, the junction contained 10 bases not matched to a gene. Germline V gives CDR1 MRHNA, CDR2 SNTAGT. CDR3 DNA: TGTGCCAGCAGTCAGGGACTAGCGGGGATATCGAGTGAGCAGTTCTTC. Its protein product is CASSQGLAGISSEQFF.

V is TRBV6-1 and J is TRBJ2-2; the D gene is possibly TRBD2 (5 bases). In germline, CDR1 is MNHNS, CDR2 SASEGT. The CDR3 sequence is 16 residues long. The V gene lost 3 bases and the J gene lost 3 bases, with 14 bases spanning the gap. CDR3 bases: TGTGCCAGCAGTGAGAGGTACGGGATTTACACCGGGGAGCTGTTTTTT. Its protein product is CASSERYGIYTGELFF.

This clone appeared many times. The CDR3 is CASSQREAEPQHF. The CDR3 coding sequence is TGCGCCAGCAGTCAAAGGGAGGCGGAGCCCCAGCATTTT. The chain carries TRBV23-1 and TRBJ1-5; no firm D call. TRBV23-1 falls under the ORF class, with uncertain function. This CDR3 spans 13 amino acids. Between the trimmed V and J ends, which lost 2 bases and 8 bases, there was a span of 10 bases.

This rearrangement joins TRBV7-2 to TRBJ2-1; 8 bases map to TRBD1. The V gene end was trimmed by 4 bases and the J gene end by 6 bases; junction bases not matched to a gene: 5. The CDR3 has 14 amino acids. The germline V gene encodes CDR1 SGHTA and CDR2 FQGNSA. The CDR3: CASSSGTGLNEQFF. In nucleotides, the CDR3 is TGTGCCAGCAGCTCTGGGACAGGACTCAATGAGCAGTTCTTC.

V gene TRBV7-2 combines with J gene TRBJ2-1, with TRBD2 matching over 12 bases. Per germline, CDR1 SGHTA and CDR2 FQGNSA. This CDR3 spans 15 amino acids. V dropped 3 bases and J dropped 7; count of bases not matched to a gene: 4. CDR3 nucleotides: TGTGCCAGCAGCTTTGCTAGCGGGGGGGTAAATGAGCAGTTCTTC. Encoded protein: CASSFASGGVNEQFF.

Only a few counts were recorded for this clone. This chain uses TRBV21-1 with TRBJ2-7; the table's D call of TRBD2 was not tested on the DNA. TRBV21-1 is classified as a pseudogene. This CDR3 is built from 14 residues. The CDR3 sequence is CASPFAGEGDEQYF. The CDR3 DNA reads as TGTGCCAGCCCGTTTGCCGGGGAGGGGGACGAGCAGTACTTC.

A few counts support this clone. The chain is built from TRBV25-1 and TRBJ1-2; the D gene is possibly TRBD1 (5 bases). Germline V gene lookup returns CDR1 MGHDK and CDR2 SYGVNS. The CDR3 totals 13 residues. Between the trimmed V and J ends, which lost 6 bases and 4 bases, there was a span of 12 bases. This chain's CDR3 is CASRVQGIYGYTF. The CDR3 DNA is TGTGCCAGCAGGGTTCAGGGAATCTATGGCTACACCTTC.

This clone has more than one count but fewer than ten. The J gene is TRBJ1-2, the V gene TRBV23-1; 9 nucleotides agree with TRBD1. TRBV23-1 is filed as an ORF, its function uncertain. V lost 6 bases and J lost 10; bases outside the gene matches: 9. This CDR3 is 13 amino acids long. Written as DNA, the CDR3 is TGCGCCAGCAGGGGGGACAGGGCTGTTCCCTACACCTTC. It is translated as CASRGDRAVPYTF.

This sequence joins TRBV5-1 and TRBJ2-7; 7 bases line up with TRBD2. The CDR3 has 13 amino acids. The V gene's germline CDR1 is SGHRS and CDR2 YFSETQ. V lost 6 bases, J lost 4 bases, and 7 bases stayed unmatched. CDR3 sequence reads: CASTTGGGYEQYF. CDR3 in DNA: TGCGCCAGCACCACGGGAGGTGGGTACGAGCAGTACTTC.

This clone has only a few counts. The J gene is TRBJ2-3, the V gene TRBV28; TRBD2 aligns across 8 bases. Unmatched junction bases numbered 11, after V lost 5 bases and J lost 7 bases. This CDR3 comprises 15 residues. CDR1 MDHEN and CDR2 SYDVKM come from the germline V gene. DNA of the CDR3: TGTGCCAGCAGTCCTCCGGCGGGGGGCCTACATACGCAGTATTTT. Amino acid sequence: CASSPPAGGLHTQYF.